The text below deals with one TCR beta chain. What it binds is unknown. The data derive from a study of beta chain features in type 1 diabetes. Study results and caveats: VDJ junctions from type 1 diabetes patients carried fewer insertions and larger deletions. When Type 1 diabetes patients were examined, their TCRB CDR3s proved moderately but significantly shorter in all four CD4+ subsets. A potential PCR bias toward shorter templates would be equal in patient and control samples. Within patients, naive, central memory and Treg TCRB repertoires seemed more similar than within healthy donors.

Reverse transcribing all isolated RNA meant expressed TCRB transcripts were sequenced. The average output of naive, central memory and regulatory T cell samples was roughly 3.6 million reads. TCRdb's table, derived via immunoSEQ multiplex PCR, lists solely in-frame clones and lacks some. The profile shows 100,000 to 150,000 clones, about a sixth of them singletons. The clonotype comes from a man aged 25 to 45 with type 1 diabetes. Sequencing was performed on central memory CD4+ T cells from blood.

CDR3 residues: CASSKTTDTQYF. For the CDR3, the DNA is TGTGCCAGTAGTAAGACAACAGATACGCAGTATTTT. The rearrangement links TRBV19 to TRBJ2-3, with D unclear. The CDR3 is 12 amino acids. Deletions cut 4 bases from V and 3 bases from J, with 5 bases between. From germline, CDR1 is LNHDA and CDR2 SQIVND (reference sequence).